The next 25 T cell receptor beta chains were all read from a single sample in a study of shared clonotypes between healthy human individuals. Measured with immunoSEQ multiplex PCR; TCRdb has only the in-frame clones, and not every one. This sample carries approximately 1,000,000 clones, around 77% of them seen once, and the ten largest clones take 0.89%. Sequencing was done on a sample of memory CD4+ T cells from PBMCs. Described subset: CD45RA-negative fraction. Receptors originate from a man aged 18-30 years in good health. Some clones in this sample may be carry-over from other donors' samples.

A remark on this clone: Distinct nucleotide sequences in the sample also encode this CDR3. The rearrangement joins TRBV28 to TRBJ1-2; D possibly corresponds to TRBD1 (5 bases). Germline assignment: CDR1 MDHEN and CDR2 SYDVKM. This CDR3 region has 14 residues. V lost 5 bases to trimming and J lost 2 bases, with 12 bases between them. CDR3 region: CASSPQGRNYGYTF. The DNA of the CDR3 is TGTGCCAGCAGTCCCCAGGGACGAAACTATGGCTACACCTTC.

The genes are TRBV7-9 and TRBJ2-2, with D possibly matching TRBD2 (6 bases). The CDR3 sequence is 16 residues long. V was clipped by 5 bases and J by 2 bases, with 15 bases between them. Germline V gene sequence: CDR1 SEHNR, CDR2 FQNEAQ (reference sequence). The CDR3 region is CASSPRRDPNTGELFF. CDR3 DNA sequence: TGTGCCAGCAGCCCGAGGCGGGACCCCAACACCGGGGAGCTGTTTTTT.

J is TRBJ2-7 and V is TRBV5-6, with D perhaps assigned TRBD1 or TRBD2 (5 bases each). With 5 bases removed from V and 0 bases from J, the gap between germline ends came to 21 bases. This CDR3 spans 17 amino acids. Germline lookup yields CDR1 SGHDT and CDR2 YYEEEE. The DNA of the CDR3 is TGTGCCAGCAGTGGGACCGGGTCGGCTTTAAGCTCCTACGAGCAGTACTTC. Translation gives CASSGTGSALSSYEQYF.

The rearrangement joins TRBV14 to TRBJ2-1; 7 nucleotides line up with TRBD2. This CDR3 contains 14 residues. V shed 8 bases, J shed 6 bases, and the junction held 10 bases outside the gene matches. Looked up from germline, CDR1 is SGHDN and CDR2 is FVKESK. The CDR3 DNA is TGTGCCAGCTGCCTTTTAGGCGGGAGCAATGAGCAGTTCTTC. This translates into CASCLLGGSNEQFF.

This chain uses TRBV4-2 with TRBJ2-3, with D unclear. Deletions cut 1 base from V and 6 bases from J, with 11 bases between. Germline V lookup: CDR1 LGHNA, CDR2 YNFKEQ. The CDR3 has 14 residues. The CDR3: CASSQGDALDTQYF. CDR3 in DNA: TGTGCCAGCAGCCAAGGTGACGCTTTGGATACGCAGTATTTT.

This clone was detected a few times. This chain uses TRBV28 with TRBJ1-1, with D hard to call. The CDR3 runs to 14 residues. Trimming took 3 bases from V and 5 from J, leaving 13 bases between them. Germline V CDR1 and CDR2: MDHEN, SYDVKM. The CDR3 DNA reads TGTGCCAGCAGTTTGCACATTGGAACAACTGAAGCTTTCTTT. It is translated as CASSLHIGTTEAFF. The variable domain in full, completed from reference TRBV28 and TRBJ1-1, reads DVKVTQSSRYLVKRTGEKVFLECVQDMDHENMFWYRQDPGLGLRLIYFSYDVKMKEKGDIPEGYSVSREKKERFSLILESASTNQTSMYLCASSLHIGTTEAFFGQGTRLTVV.

Only a few counts were recorded for this clone. The V gene is TRBV19, the J gene TRBJ1-1, with a weak D call TRBD1 (6 bases). Germline V CDR1 and CDR2: LNHDA, SQIVND (reference sequence). The CDR3 has 15 amino acids. Trimming cost V 5 bases and J 1 base, with 14 bases left between them. The CDR3 protein is CASSPQGRQNTEAFF. The CDR3 region has the DNA TGTGCCAGTAGTCCACAGGGACGGCAGAACACTGAAGCTTTCTTT.

The chain recombines TRBV30 with TRBJ1-4; a weak D match, TRBD1 (6 bases). Germline V gives CDR1 GTSNPN, CDR2 SVGIG (reference sequence). The CDR3 consists of 14 residues. The V end lost 2 bases, the J end lost 8 bases, and 15 bases lay between the germline ends. The CDR3 loop reads CAWSRWGRNEKLFF. CDR3 DNA sequence: TGTGCCTGGAGTAGGTGGGGGCGTAACGAAAAACTGTTTTTT.

V gene TRBV4-1 combines with J gene TRBJ2-2; 16 bases are shared with TRBD2. Germline trimming cut 4 bases from V and 5 bases from J; bases unmatched to any gene: 4. CDR3 length: 17 amino acids. CDR1 is MGHRA, CDR2 YSYEKL, per germline. CDR3 sequence (DNA): TGCGCCAGCAGCCGAGGGACTAGCGGGAGGGCTACCGGGGAGCTGTTTTTT. Translation gives CASSRGTSGRATGELFF.

The chain links TRBV27 to TRBJ2-7, with no clear D. CDR1 and CDR2 (germline): MNHEY, SMNVEV (reference sequence). This CDR3 is 11 amino acids long. Between the trimmed V and J ends, which lost 0 bases and 12 bases, there was a span of 9 bases. CDR3 amino acids: CASSLSGAPYF. The DNA for the CDR3 is TGTGCCAGCAGTTTATCGGGCGCCCCGTACTTC.

The rearrangement links TRBV30 to TRBJ1-5; TRBD1 matches 7 bases. Germline V gene sequence: CDR1 GTSNPN, CDR2 SVGIG (reference sequence). This CDR3 has 15 amino acids. Trimming removed 3 bases from V and 2 bases from J; junction bases left unmatched: 7. CDR3 region: CAWSLRTGCNQPQHF. As DNA, the CDR3 is TGTGCCTGGAGCCTTCGGACAGGATGCAATCAGCCCCAGCATTTT.

Written as DNA, the CDR3 is TGCAGCGTTGAAGACCGGCAACAGGGGACAGGATTGAGCGGCCGCTACGAGCAGTACTTC. Translating it yields CSVEDRQQGTGLSGRYEQYF. The chain couples TRBV29-1 to TRBJ2-7; TRBD1 agrees at 8 bases. The ends lost 0 bases at V and 3 bases at J; junction bases unmatched: 22. The CDR3 has 20 residues. The germline V gene encodes CDR1 SQVTM and CDR2 ANQGSEA.

The chain couples TRBV5-1 to TRBJ2-5; TRBD1 agrees at 8 bases. Germline V gene lookup returns CDR1 SGHRS and CDR2 YFSETQ. The CDR3 totals 17 residues. The V gene end was trimmed by 3 bases and the J gene end by 4 bases; junction bases not matched to a gene: 14. CDR3: CASSWGSGGTGSETQYF. The CDR3 DNA follows: TGCGCCAGCAGCTGGGGTTCTGGGGGGACAGGCTCAGAGACCCAGTACTTC.

This chain uses TRBV14 with TRBJ2-1, with TRBD2 matching 7 bases. CDR1 and CDR2 from the germline V gene are SGHDN and FVKESK. The CDR3 covers 15 residues. Trimming at V came to 4 bases and at J to 0 bases, leaving 3 bases not matched to a gene. The CDR3 nucleotides are TGTGCCAGCAGCCCGACTAGCATCTCCTACAATGAGCAGTTCTTC. Translated, it gives CASSPTSISYNEQFF.

This clone was seen only once. The chain links TRBV10-3 to TRBJ1-2; weak D call: TRBD1 (5 bases). The CDR3 covers 14 residues. The germline V gene has CDR1 ENHRY and CDR2 SYGVKD. Between the trimmed V and J ends, which lost 0 bases and 7 bases, there was a span of 12 bases. The CDR3 region has the DNA TGTGCCATCAGTGAGTCGGGGGGAGAGGTTGGCTACACCTTC. Its translation: CAISESGGEVGYTF.

V is TRBV2 and J is TRBJ1-4; D remains ambiguous. This CDR3 has 12 amino acids. The germline V gene has CDR1 SNHLY and CDR2 FYNNEI. V dropped 4 bases and J dropped 8 bases, with 8 bases sitting between them. CDR3 DNA: TGTGCCAGCAGTGGACAAGACGAAAAACTGTTTTTT. It specifies CASSGQDEKLFF.

This rearrangement joins TRBV29-1 to TRBJ2-1, with TRBD2 as a possible D gene (5 bases). This CDR3 is 13 amino acids long. Per germline, CDR1 SQVTM and CDR2 ANQGSEA. Deletions cut 5 bases from V and 6 bases from J, with 14 bases between. The CDR3 bases are TGCAGCGTTTCCGGGCCTGAGGGCAATGAGCAGTTCTTC. It is translated as CSVSGPEGNEQFF.

This clone came up once. CDR3 region: CASSRDPLRRQYF. For the CDR3, the DNA is TGTGCCAGCAGCCGGGACCCCCTGAGGAGGCAGTATTTT. The V gene is TRBV27, the J gene TRBJ2-3; D might be TRBD1 or TRBD2, each matching 5 bases. The CDR3 has 13 amino acids. In germline, CDR1 is MNHEY, CDR2 SMNVEV (reference sequence). The V and J ends lost 6 bases and 11 bases respectively, with 18 bases between them.

V is TRBV9 and J is TRBJ2-3; TRBD2 agrees at 9 bases. This CDR3 is built from 16 residues. V dropped 4 bases and J dropped 4; count of bases not matched to a gene: 10. Germline CDR1 is SGDLS and CDR2 is YYNGEE. Here the CDR3 reads CASSPGLAGLSDTQYF. Here the CDR3 DNA reads TGTGCCAGCAGCCCTGGTCTAGCGGGGCTATCAGATACGCAGTATTTT.

The DNA for the CDR3 is TGTGCCAGCAGTTTAGTTGCGCGCCCCCAGTTCTTC. Protein sequence: CASSLVARPQFF. The genes are TRBV28 and TRBJ2-1; no firm D call. CDR1 and CDR2 from the germline V gene are MDHEN and SYDVKM. Trimming left V 2 bases short and J 13 bases short, with 12 bases between. The CDR3 has 12 residues.

The V gene is TRBV4-2, the J gene TRBJ1-4, with D possibly TRBD1 on 5 matching bases. Germline CDR1 and CDR2: LGHNA and YNFKEQ. Trimming removed 0 bases from V and 8 bases from J, with 16 bases in between. The CDR3 consists of 16 residues. This CDR3 is CASSQDVGRGREKLFF. Written as DNA, the CDR3 is TGTGCCAGCAGCCAAGACGTCGGGAGGGGTCGCGAAAAACTGTTTTTT.

V is TRBV5-1 and J is TRBJ2-1; a weak D match, TRBD2 (6 bases). The CDR3 is 15 residues long. Between the trimmed V and J ends, which lost 0 bases and 6 bases, there was a span of 13 bases. Germline CDR1 SGHRS, CDR2 YFSETQ. This chain's CDR3 is CASSLGLASPNEQFF. In DNA, the CDR3 is TGCGCCAGCAGCTTGGGGCTAGCGTCCCCCAATGAGCAGTTCTTC.

The chain links TRBV5-1 to TRBJ2-5; D remains unclear. Deletions cut 0 bases from V and 0 bases from J, with 15 bases between. Germline assignment: CDR1 SGHRS and CDR2 YFSETQ. The CDR3 loop spans 17 amino acids. The CDR3 region is CASSLAGSGRYQETQYF. The CDR3 DNA reads TGCGCCAGCAGCTTGGCCGGTTCGGGTAGATACCAAGAGACCCAGTACTTC.

The chain has TRBV19 and TRBJ1-1; 10 bases align to TRBD1. V trimming: 6 bases; J trimming: 5 bases; junction bases outside the gene matches: 12. This CDR3 contains 16 residues. Germline V gene sequence: CDR1 LNHDA, CDR2 SQIVND (reference sequence). The CDR3 region has the DNA TGTGCCAGTAGACTCCTCCCCGGGACAGGGGAGACTGAAGCTTTCTTT. Protein: CASRLLPGTGETEAFF.

The chain recombines TRBV5-1 with TRBJ2-5, with D perhaps TRBD2 (6 bases). The CDR3 covers 15 residues. Trimming removed 0 bases at V and 6 bases at J, with 15 bases between. CDR1 and CDR2 (germline): SGHRS, YFSETQ. The CDR3 region is CASSLGLTSVQTQYF. The CDR3 DNA is TGCGCCAGCAGCTTGGGACTGACTAGTGTGCAGACCCAGTACTTC.